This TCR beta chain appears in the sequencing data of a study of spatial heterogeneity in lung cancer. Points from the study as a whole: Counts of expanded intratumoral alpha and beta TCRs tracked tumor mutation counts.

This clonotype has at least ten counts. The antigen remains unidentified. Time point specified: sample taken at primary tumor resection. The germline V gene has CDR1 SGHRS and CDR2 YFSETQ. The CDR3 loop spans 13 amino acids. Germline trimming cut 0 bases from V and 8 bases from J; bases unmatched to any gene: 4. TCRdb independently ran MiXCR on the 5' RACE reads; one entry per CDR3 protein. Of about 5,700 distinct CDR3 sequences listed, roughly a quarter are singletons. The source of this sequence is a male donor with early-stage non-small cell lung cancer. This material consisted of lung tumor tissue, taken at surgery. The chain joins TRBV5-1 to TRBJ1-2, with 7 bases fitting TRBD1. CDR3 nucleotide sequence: TGCGCCAGCAGCTTGGACAGGGGCGGCGGCTACACCTTC. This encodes CASSLDRGGGYTF.